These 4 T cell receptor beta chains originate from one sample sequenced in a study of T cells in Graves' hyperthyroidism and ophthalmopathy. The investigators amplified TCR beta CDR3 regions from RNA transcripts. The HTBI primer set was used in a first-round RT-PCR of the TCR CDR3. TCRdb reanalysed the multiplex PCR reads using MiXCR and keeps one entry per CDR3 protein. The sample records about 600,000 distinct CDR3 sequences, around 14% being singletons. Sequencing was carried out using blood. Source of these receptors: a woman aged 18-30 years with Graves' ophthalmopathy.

CDR3 loop: CASSQRDWGASGNTIYF. The CDR3 DNA follows: TGTGCCAGCAGCCAAAGAGATTGGGGCGCCTCTGGAAACACCATATATTTT. The chain has TRBV3-1 and TRBJ1-3, with D possibly TRBD1 on 5 matching bases. V was shortened by 2 bases and J by 0 bases, with 14 bases between the two germline ends. The CDR3 length is 17 residues. Per the germline V gene, CDR1 is LGHDT and CDR2 is YNNKEL (reference sequence).

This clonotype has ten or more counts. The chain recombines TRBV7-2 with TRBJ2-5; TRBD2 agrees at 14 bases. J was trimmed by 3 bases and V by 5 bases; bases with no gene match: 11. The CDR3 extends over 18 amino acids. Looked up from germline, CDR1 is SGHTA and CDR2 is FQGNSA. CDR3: CASSLGTSGSPFEETQYF. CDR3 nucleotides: TGTGCCAGCAGCCTCGGGACTAGCGGGAGCCCGTTTGAAGAGACCCAGTACTTC.

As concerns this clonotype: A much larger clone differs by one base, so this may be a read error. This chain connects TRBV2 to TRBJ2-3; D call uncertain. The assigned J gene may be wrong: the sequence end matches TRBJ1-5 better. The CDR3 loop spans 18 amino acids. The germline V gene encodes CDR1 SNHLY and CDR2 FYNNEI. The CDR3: CASRDDPSSGHRVDTQHF. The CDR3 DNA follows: TGTGCCAGCAGGGACGACCCCTCTAGCGGCCACCGAGTAGATACGCAGCATTTT.

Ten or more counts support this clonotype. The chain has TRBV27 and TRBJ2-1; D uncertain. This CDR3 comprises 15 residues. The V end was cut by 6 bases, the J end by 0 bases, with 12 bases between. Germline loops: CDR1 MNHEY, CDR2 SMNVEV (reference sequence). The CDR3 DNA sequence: TGTGCCAGCAGCCGTACCCTACCCTCCTACAATGAGCAGTTCTTC. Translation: CASSRTLPSYNEQFF.